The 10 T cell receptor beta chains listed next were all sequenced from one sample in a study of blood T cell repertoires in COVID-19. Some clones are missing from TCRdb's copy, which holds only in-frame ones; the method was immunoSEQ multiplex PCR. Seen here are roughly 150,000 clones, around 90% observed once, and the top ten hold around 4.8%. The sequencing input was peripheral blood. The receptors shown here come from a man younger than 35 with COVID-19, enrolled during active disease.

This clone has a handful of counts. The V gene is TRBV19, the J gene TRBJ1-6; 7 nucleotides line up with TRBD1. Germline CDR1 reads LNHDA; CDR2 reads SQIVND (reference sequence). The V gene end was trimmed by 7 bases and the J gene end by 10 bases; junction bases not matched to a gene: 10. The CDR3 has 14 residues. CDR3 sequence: CASMGLTGRSPLHF. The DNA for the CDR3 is TGTGCCAGTATGGGGCTGACAGGGCGGTCACCCCTCCACTTT.

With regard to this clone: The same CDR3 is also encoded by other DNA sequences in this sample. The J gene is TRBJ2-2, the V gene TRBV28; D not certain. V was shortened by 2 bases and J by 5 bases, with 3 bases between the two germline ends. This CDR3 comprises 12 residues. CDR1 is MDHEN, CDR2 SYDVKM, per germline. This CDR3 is CASSLLTGELFF. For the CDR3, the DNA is TGTGCCAGCAGTTTACTAACCGGGGAGCTGTTTTTT.

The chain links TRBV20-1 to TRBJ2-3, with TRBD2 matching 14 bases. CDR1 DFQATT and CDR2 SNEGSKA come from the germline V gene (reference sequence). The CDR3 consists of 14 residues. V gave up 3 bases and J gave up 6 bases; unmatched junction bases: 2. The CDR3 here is CSASRLAGGDTQYF. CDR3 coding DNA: TGCAGTGCTAGTCGACTAGCGGGAGGGGATACGCAGTATTTT.

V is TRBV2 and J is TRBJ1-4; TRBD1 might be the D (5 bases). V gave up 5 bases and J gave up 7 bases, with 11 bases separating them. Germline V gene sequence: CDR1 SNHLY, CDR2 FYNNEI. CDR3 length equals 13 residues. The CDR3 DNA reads TGTGCCAGCAGTTCCCGCGGGGGTGAAAAACTGTTTTTT. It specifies CASSSRGGEKLFF.

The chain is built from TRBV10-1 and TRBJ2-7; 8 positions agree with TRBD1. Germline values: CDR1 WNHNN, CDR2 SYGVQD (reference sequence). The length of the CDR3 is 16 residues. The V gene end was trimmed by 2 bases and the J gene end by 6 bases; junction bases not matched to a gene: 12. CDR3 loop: CASSEMTGASLREQYF. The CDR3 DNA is TGCGCCAGCAGTGAGATGACAGGGGCGTCCTTGCGCGAGCAGTACTTC.

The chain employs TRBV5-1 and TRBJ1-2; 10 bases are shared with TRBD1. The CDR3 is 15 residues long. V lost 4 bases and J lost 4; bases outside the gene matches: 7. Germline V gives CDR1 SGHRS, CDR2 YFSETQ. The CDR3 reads CASSDQRQGAYGYTF. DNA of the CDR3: TGCGCCAGCAGCGATCAGCGACAGGGGGCCTATGGCTACACCTTC. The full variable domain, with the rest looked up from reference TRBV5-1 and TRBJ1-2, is KAGVTQTPRYLIKTRGQQVTLSCSPISGHRSVSWYQQTPGQGLQFLFEYFSETQRNKGNFPGRFSGRQFSNSRSEMNVSTLELGDSALYLCASSDQRQGAYGYTFGSGTRLTVV.

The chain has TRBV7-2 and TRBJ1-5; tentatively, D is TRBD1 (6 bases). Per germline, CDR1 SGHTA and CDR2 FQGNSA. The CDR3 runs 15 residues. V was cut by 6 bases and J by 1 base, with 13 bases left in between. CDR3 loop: CASSLVTGSNQPQHF. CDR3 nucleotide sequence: TGTGCCAGCAGTCTTGTCACAGGGAGCAATCAGCCCCAGCATTTT.

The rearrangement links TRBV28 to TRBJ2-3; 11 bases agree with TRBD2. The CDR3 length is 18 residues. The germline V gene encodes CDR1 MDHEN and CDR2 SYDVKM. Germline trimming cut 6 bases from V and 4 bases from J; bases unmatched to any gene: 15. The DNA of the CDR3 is TGTGCCAGCAGCAACCTCGGACTAGCGGGCAAACTTCCAGATACGCAGTATTTT. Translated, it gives CASSNLGLAGKLPDTQYF. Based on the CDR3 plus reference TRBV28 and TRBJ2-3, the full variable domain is DVKVTQSSRYLVKRTGEKVFLECVQDMDHENMFWYRQDPGLGLRLIYFSYDVKMKEKGDIPEGYSVSREKKERFSLILESASTNQTSMYLCASSNLGLAGKLPDTQYFGPGTRLTVL.

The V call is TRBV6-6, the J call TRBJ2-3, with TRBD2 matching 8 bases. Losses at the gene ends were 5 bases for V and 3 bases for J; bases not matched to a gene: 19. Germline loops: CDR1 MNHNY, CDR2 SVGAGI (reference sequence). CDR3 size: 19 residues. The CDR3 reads CASSQGIPGLGVGTDTQYF. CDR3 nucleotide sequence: TGTGCCAGCAGTCAGGGGATACCGGGACTAGGTGTAGGAACAGATACGCAGTATTTT.

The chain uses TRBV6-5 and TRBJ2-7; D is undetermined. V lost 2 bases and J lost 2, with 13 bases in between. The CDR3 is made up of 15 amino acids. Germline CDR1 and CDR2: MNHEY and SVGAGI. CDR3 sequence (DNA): TGTGCCAGCAGTTACAGAGGTTCTCGGCCCTACGAGCAGTACTTC. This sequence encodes CASSYRGSRPYEQYF.